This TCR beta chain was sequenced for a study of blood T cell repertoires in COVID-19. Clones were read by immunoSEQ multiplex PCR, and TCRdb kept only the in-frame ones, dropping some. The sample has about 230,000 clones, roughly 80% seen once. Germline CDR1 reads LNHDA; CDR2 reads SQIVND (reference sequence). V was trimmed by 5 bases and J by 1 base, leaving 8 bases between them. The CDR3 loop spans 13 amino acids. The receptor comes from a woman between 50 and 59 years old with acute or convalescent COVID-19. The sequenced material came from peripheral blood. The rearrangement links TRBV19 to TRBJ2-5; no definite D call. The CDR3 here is CASSSFPQETQYF. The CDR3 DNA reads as TGTGCCAGTAGTTCCTTCCCCCAAGAGACCCAGTACTTC.